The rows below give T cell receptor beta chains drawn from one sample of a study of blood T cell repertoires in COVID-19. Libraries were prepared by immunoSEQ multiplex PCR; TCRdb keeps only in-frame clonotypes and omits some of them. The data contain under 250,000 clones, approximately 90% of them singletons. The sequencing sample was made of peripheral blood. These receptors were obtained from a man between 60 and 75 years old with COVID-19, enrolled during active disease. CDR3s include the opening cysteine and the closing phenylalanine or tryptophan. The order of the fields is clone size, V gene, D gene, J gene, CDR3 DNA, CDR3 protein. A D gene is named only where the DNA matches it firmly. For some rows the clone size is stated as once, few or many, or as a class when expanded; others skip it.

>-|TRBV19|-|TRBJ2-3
TGTGCCAGTAGCCCGGAAGCGGAAGATACGCAGTATTTT
CASSPEAEDTQYF
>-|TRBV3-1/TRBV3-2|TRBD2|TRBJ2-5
TGTGCCAGCAGCCGGGCGGGGGGACCCTTGTCGCAGTACTTC
CASSRAGGPLSQYF
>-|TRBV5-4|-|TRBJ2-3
TGTGCCAGCAGCTTCGGACCCGGGGGAGATACGCAGTATTTT
CASSFGPGGDTQYF
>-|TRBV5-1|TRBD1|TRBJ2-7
TGCGCCAGCAGCTTGGCCGGACAGGGTCCCTACGAGCAGTACTTC
CASSLAGQGPYEQYF
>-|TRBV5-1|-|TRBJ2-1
TGCGCCAGCAGCTTCGAGGGACTCTCCTACAATGAGCAGTTCTTC
CASSFEGLSYNEQFF
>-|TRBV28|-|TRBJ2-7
TGTGCCAGCCACTCGAGATCCTACGAGCAGTACTTC
CASHSRSYEQYF
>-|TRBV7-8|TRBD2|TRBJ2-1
TGTGCCAGCAGCTTAGAACGCGGGAGTAACGATGAGCAGTTCTTC
CASSLERGSNDEQFF
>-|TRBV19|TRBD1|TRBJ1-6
TGTGCCAGTAGTATAGGCTCGGGACAGCCGAACTGGCCCCTCCACTTT
CASSIGSGQPNWPLHF
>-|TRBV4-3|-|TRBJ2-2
TGCGCCAGCAGCCAAGAACCCCTGCGGGCGTTGAACACCGGGGAGCTGTTTTTT
CASSQEPLRALNTGELFF
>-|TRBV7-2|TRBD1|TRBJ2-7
TGTGCCAGCAGCTTAGCAGGACAGGGCTCCTACGAGCAGTACTTC
CASSLAGQGSYEQYF
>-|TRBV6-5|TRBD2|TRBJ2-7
TGTGCCAGCAGTTTTACTAGCGGGGGGGACTACGAGCAGTACTTC
CASSFTSGGDYEQYF
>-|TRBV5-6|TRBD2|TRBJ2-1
TGTGCCAGCAGCACCGTAGCGGGGGGGCTTTCCGATGAGCAGTTCTTC
CASSTVAGGLSDEQFF
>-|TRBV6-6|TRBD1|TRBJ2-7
TGTGCCAGCAACCCGACAGGGTCCTACGAGCAGTACTTC
CASNPTGSYEQYF
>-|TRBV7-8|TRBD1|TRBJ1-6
TGTGCCAGCAGCCCGACAGGGAACTTAAATTCACCCCTCCACTTT
CASSPTGNLNSPLHF
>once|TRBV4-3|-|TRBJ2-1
TGCGCCAGCAGCCAACATCGTACGGGACTTAGCTCCTACAATGAGCAGTTCTTC
CASSQHRTGLSSYNEQFF
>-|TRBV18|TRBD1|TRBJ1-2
TGTGCCAGCTCACGAGGACAGGACGACTATGGCTACACCTTC
CASSRGQDDYGYTF
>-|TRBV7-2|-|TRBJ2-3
TGTGCCAGCAGCTTAGAAGTAGCGGCGGCAGATACGCAGTATTTT
CASSLEVAAADTQYF
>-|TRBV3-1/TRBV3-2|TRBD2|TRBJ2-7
TGTGCCAGCAGCCCCCCGGGAGGGGCCATCTCCTACGAGCAGTACTTC
CASSPPGGAISYEQYF
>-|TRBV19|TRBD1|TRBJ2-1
TGTGCCAGTAGTGGGACAGGGGAAAGCAATGAGCAGTTCTTC
CASSGTGESNEQFF
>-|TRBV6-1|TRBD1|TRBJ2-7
TGTGCCAGCAGTGGCGAAACAGGGGGCAAACTCAACGAGCAGTACTTC
CASSGETGGKLNEQYF
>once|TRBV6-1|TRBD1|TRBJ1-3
TGTGCCAGCAGTGGGACAGGCAGGCATGGCTCTGGAAACACCATATATTTT
CASSGTGRHGSGNTIYF
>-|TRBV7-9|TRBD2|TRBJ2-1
TGTGCCAGCAGCGAGGGACTAGCGGGCGGCAATGAGCAGTTCTTC
CASSEGLAGGNEQFF
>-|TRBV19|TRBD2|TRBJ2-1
TGTGCCAGTAGTATAAGACTAGCGGGAGCGAGCTCCTACAATGAGCAGTTCTTC
CASSIRLAGASSYNEQFF
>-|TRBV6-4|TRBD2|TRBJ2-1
TGTGCCAGCAGTGACAGAGCGGGAACTAGCTCCTACAATGAGCAGTTCTTC
CASSDRAGTSSYNEQFF
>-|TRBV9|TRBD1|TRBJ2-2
TGTGCCAGCAGCGTGAGTTCCCGGGACAGGGAAGGAGAGGGGCTTGGGGGGGAGCTGTTTTTT
CASSVSSRDREGEGLGGELFF
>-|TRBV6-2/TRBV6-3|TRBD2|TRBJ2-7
TGTGCCAGCAGTTACTCGAGGACTAGCGGTTACGAGCAGTACTTC
CASSYSRTSGYEQYF
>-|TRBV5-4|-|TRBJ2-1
TGTGCCAGCAGCTTGGCGGGGTTTGGGGACAATGAGCAGTTCTTC
CASSLAGFGDNEQFF
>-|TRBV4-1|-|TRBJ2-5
TGCGCCAGCAGCCAAGAGGGCGGGAAACCCCAAGAGACCCAGTACTTC
CASSQEGGKPQETQYF
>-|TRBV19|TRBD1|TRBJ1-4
TGTGCCAGTCAGACAGGGACGGCTAATGAAAAACTGTTTTTT
CASQTGTANEKLFF
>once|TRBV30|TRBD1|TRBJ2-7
TGTGCCTGGAGTCCAAGCGACAGGGAAAAACTAACCTACGAGCAGTACTTC
CAWSPSDREKLTYEQYF
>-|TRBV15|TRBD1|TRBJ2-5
TGTGCCACCAGCGCCTACTTAGGGCAGGGACAGGAGACCCAGTACTTC
CATSAYLGQGQETQYF
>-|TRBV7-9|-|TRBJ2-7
TGTGCCAGCAGCAAACACGGGACATCCCTCGAGCAGTACTTC
CASSKHGTSLEQYF
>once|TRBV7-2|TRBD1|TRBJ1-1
TGTGCCAGCAGCTTCCGACAGGGTCCTGAAGCTTTCTTT
CASSFRQGPEAFF
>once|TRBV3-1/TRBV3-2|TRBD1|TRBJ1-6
TGTGCCAGCAGCCCGGTGACAGGGAGCGTCTCACCCCTCCACTTT
CASSPVTGSVSPLHF
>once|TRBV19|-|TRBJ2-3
TGTGCCAGTAGTTTAAGGGAGGGCACAGATACGCAGTATTTT
CASSLREGTDTQYF
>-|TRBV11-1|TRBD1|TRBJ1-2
TGTGCCAGCAGCCTAACCGGGACAGGGTTGTATGGCTACACCTTC
CASSLTGTGLYGYTF
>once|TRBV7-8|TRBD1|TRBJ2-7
TGTGCCAGCAGTCAATTGGACAGGTTACCCTACGAGCAGTACTTC
CASSQLDRLPYEQYF
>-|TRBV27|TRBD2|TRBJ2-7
TGTGCCAGCAGTCTCATAGCGGGAGGTTCCTACGAGCAGTACTTC
CASSLIAGGSYEQYF